One TCR beta chain is described in this entry. Produced via immunoSEQ multiplex PCR; TCRdb's table is partial and in-frame only. The table records about 85,000 clones, 87% of them present only once. Germline CDR1 and CDR2: SQVTM and ANQGSEA. The CDR3 totals 14 residues. Germline trimming cut 7 bases from V and 2 bases from J; bases unmatched to any gene: 6. These data originate in a study of blood T cell repertoires in COVID-19. Sequences were obtained from peripheral blood. The TCR was taken from a man aged 60-69 years with acute or convalescent COVID-19. The chain combines TRBV29-1 with TRBJ2-2; TRBD2 matches at 8 bases. CDR3 in amino acids: CSAGLAANTGELFF. The CDR3 region has the DNA TGCAGCGCTGGACTAGCAGCTAACACCGGGGAGCTGTTTTTT.